The T cell receptor beta chain described here comes from a study of radiation and T cells in renal cell carcinoma. Turning to the study itself: Nephrectomy followed 15 Gy stereotactic body radiation by 4 weeks.

V lost 2 bases and J 0 bases, leaving 11 bases between the germline ends. This CDR3 has 15 amino acids. CDR1 is SGHTA and CDR2 is FQGNSA in the germline V gene. Sequenced by immunoSEQ multiplex PCR; TCRdb stores in-frame clones only, minus some. Altogether some 120,000 clones are present, 75% to 85% being singletons, with the ten largest covering under 2.5%. Time point noted: blood 2 weeks post-SBRT. Treatment of the sample: 15 Gy SBRT to primary tumor, nephrectomy 4 weeks later. Study observations and caveats: Top tumor clonotypes rose in blood 2 weeks post-radiation, then contracted.

In regard to this clone: Its antigen is not identified. Other DNA sequences from this sample encode an identical CDR3 as well.

The chain employs TRBV7-2 and TRBJ2-7; no firm D call. This clonotype was sampled from an older woman with renal cell carcinoma. Sample: blood, taken from a patient whose treatment included radiotherapy and nephrectomy. In nucleotides, the CDR3 is TGTGCCAGCAGCTTATCGGTTCTAAACTCCTACGAGCAGTACTTC. Amino acid sequence: CASSLSVLNSYEQYF.